A single T cell receptor beta chain is shown here with its context. These data are taken from a study of blood T cell repertoires in COVID-19. With 7 bases clipped from V and 7 bases from J, the junction kept 9 bases outside the gene matches. The CDR3 spans 15 residues. Germline CDR1 is WSHSY and CDR2 is SAAADI. Clones were sequenced by immunoSEQ multiplex PCR, and TCRdb holds only the in-frame ones, with some missing. The sample has 90,000 to 95,000 clones, 80% to 90% seen once. The receptor was isolated from an older woman with acute or convalescent COVID-19. Sequencing was done on a sample of peripheral blood. The V and J genes are TRBV10-2 and TRBJ2-2; 10 bases agree with TRBD2. The CDR3 DNA follows: TGCGCCAGCAAAGTGATACTAGCGGGAAGCGGGGAGCTGTTTTTT. Translated: CASKVILAGSGELFF.